This is a list of T cell receptor beta chains from one sample in a study of cytomegalovirus exposure and HLA in healthy donors. Profiling relied on immunoSEQ multiplex PCR, and the TCRdb table lists in-frame clones only, not all of them. The sample holds around 85,000 clones; about four fifths are singletons and the top ten take around 3.9%. The sequencing input was PBMCs. These receptors all stem from a man aged 55 to 70 in good health and CMV-seronegative. CDR3s include the opening cysteine and the closing phenylalanine or tryptophan. D genes are given only for firm matches. The size entry is marked missing in some rows and otherwise reads once, few, many or a size class.

J gene	D gene	clone size	V gene	CDR3 protein	CDR3 DNA
TRBJ2-5	-	-	TRBV7-9	CSSSLGGGRNQETQYF	TGTTCCAGCAGCTTAGGTGGGGGCCGGAACCAAGAGACCCAGTACTTC
TRBJ2-1	TRBD2	few	TRBV2	CASSVSGGRDEQFF	TGTGCCAGCAGTGTCAGCGGGGGGAGGGATGAGCAGTTCTTC
TRBJ2-7	TRBD1	-	TRBV19	CASSIGTGSYEQYF	TGTGCCAGTAGTATCGGGACAGGGAGCTACGAGCAGTACTTC
TRBJ2-7	-	-	TRBV6-1	CASSEALARSSYEQYF	TGTGCCAGCAGTGAAGCGCTGGCTAGGAGCTCCTACGAGCAGTACTTC
TRBJ1-2	TRBD1	-	TRBV5-1	CASSLGGTGALSYTF	TGCGCCAGCAGCTTGGGAGGGACAGGGGCCCTTAGCTACACCTTC
TRBJ2-7	-	-	TRBV9	CASSAHDGGKYEQYF	TGTGCCAGCAGCGCCCACGATGGGGGCAAGTACGAGCAGTACTTC
TRBJ2-3	-	-	TRBV10-3	CAISAYSADTQYF	TGTGCCATCAGCGCCTATAGCGCAGATACGCAGTATTTT
TRBJ1-1	-	few	TRBV19	CASSIRQGFYTEAFF	TGTGCCAGTAGTATAAGGCAGGGTTTTTACACTGAAGCTTTCTTT
TRBJ2-3	-	-	TRBV2	CASVDRSTDTQYF	TGTGCCAGCGTGGACAGAAGCACAGATACGCAGTATTTT
TRBJ1-5	-	-	TRBV7-2	CASSLGGSQPQHF	TGTGCCAGCAGCTTAGGTGGGAGTCAGCCCCAGCATTTT
TRBJ2-7	-	-	TRBV6-6	CASKGDTTYEQYF	TGTGCCAGCAAGGGGGACACTACCTACGAGCAGTACTTC
TRBJ2-3	TRBD2	once	TRBV4-1	CASSQERGTSGTDTQYF	TGCGCCAGCAGCCAAGAGCGGGGGACTAGCGGAACAGATACGCAGTATTTT
TRBJ1-2	TRBD1	few	TRBV6-1	CASRIDREDGYTF	TGTGCCAGCAGGATCGACAGGGAGGATGGCTACACCTTC
TRBJ1-5	-	once	TRBV7-3	CASSLGDIALNQPQHF	TGTGCCAGCAGCTTAGGGGACATCGCTTTAAATCAGCCCCAGCATTTT
TRBJ2-1	-	few	TRBV7-6	CASSLVKLNEQFF	TGTGCCAGCAGCTTAGTAAAGCTCAATGAGCAGTTCTTC
TRBJ2-2	-	-	TRBV18	CASSPYGDTGELFF	TGTGCCAGCTCACCATACGGGGACACCGGGGAGCTGTTTTTT
TRBJ2-3	-	-	TRBV7-9	CSSSLGTDTQYF	TGTTCCAGCAGCCTCGGCACAGATACGCAGTATTTT
TRBJ1-6	-	few	TRBV6-1	CASEGNSGGNSPLHF	TGTGCCAGCGAGGGGAACTCGGGGGGAAATTCACCCCTCCACTTT
TRBJ1-1	-	few	TRBV5-1	CASSLAGDTEAFF	TGCGCCAGCAGCTTGGCAGGGGACACTGAAGCTTTCTTT
TRBJ2-2	-	-	TRBV7-9	CASSLALRGARGELFF	TGTGCCAGCAGCTTAGCGCTTCGGGGGGCCCGCGGGGAGCTGTTTTTT
TRBJ1-1	TRBD1	-	TRBV7-3	CASSRYRGWGNTEAFF	TGTGCCAGCAGCCGCTACAGGGGTTGGGGGAACACTGAAGCTTTCTTT
TRBJ2-1	-	-	TRBV7-9	CASSLAGPGYNEQFF	TGTGCCAGCAGCTTAGCGGGGCCGGGCTACAATGAGCAGTTCTTC
TRBJ2-3	TRBD2	-	TRBV19	CASSIGGSGGSTDTQYF	TGTGCCAGTAGTATAGGCGGTAGCGGGGGTTCCACAGATACGCAGTATTTT
TRBJ2-3	TRBD1	-	TRBV5-1	CASSTGTGVMTDTQYF	TGCGCCAGCAGCACGGGGACAGGGGTTATGACAGATACGCAGTATTTT
TRBJ1-1	-	-	TRBV10-3	CAISESGDNEAFF	TGTGCCATCAGTGAGTCGGGAGACAATGAAGCTTTCTTT
TRBJ2-7	-	-	TRBV11-2	CASSSNGQTYEQYF	TGTGCCAGCAGCTCCAACGGACAGACCTACGAGCAGTACTTC
TRBJ2-2	TRBD2	once	TRBV6-1	CASSEVLAGNTGELFF	TGTGCCAGCAGTGAAGTACTAGCGGGGAACACCGGGGAGCTGTTTTTT
TRBJ1-1	TRBD1	-	TRBV10-3	CAIRAGQGYTEAFF	TGTGCCATCAGGGCCGGACAGGGCTACACTGAAGCTTTCTTT
TRBJ1-6	TRBD1	-	TRBV6-5	CASSYPTGSSSPLHF	TGTGCCAGCAGTTACCCGACAGGGAGTAGTTCACCCCTCCACTTT
TRBJ1-2	TRBD1	-	TRBV4-1	CASSRFAGTGGGGGYTF	TGCGCCAGCAGCCGATTCGCCGGGACAGGGGGCGGAGGTGGCTACACCTTC
TRBJ2-1	-	-	TRBV7-9	CSSRGPNFEFF	TGTTCCAGCAGGGGCCCAAATTTTGAGTTCTTC
TRBJ2-1	-	once	TRBV7-6	CASSLSRRPNEQFF	TGTGCCAGCAGCTTAAGTCGGCGGCCGAATGAGCAGTTCTTC
TRBJ2-1	TRBD2	-	TRBV19	CASSIGTSGGEGEQFF	TGTGCCAGTAGTATAGGGACTAGCGGGGGAGAGGGTGAGCAGTTCTTC
TRBJ2-7	-	-	TRBV4-1	CASSSVGSTYEQYF	TGCGCCAGCAGCTCCGTGGGGAGTACCTACGAGCAGTACTTC
TRBJ2-7	-	-	TRBV4-1	CASSQDNREISEQYF	TGCGCCAGCAGCCAAGACAACCGGGAAATAAGCGAGCAGTACTTC
TRBJ2-7	TRBD1	-	TRBV27	CASSLGTASSYEQYF	TGTGCCAGCAGTCTTGGGACAGCCAGCTCCTACGAGCAGTACTTC
TRBJ2-1	-	-	TRBV9	CASSVVPLGSYNEQFF	TGTGCCAGCAGCGTAGTCCCCCTCGGGTCATACAATGAGCAGTTCTTC
TRBJ2-2	-	-	TRBV5-1	CASSLSRDTGELFF	TGCGCCAGCAGCTTGTCCAGGGACACCGGGGAGCTGTTTTTT